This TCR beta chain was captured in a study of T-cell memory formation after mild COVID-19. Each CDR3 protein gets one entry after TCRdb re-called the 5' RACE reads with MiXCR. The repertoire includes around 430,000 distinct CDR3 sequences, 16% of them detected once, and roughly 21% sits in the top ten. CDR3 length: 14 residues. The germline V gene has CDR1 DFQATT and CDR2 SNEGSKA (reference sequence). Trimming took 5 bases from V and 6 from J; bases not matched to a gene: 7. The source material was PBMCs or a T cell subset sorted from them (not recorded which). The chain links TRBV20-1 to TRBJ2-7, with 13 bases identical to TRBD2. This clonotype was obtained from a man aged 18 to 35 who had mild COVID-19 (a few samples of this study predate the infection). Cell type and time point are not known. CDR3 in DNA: TGCAGTGCTCTAGGACTAGCGGGAGAGCGCGAGCAGTACTTC. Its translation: CSALGLAGEREQYF.